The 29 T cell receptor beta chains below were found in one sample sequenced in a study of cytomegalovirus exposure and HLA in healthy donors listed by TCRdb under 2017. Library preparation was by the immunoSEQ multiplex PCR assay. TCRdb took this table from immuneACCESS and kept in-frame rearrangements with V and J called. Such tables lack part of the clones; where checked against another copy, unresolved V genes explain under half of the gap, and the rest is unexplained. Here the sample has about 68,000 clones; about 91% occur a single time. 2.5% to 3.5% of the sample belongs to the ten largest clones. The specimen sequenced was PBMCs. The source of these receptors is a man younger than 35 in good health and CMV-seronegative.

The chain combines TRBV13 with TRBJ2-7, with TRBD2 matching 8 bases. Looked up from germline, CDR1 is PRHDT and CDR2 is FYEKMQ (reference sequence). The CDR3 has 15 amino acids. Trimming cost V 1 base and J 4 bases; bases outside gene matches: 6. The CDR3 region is CASSLAGSGTYEQYF. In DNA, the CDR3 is TGTGCCAGCAGCTTAGCGGGTAGCGGGACTTACGAGCAGTACTTC.

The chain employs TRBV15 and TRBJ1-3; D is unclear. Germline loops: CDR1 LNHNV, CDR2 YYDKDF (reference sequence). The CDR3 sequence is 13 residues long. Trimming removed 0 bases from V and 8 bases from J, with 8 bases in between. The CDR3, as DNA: TGTGCCACCAGCAGAGACAAGAGAGACACCATATATTTT. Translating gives CATSRDKRDTIYF.

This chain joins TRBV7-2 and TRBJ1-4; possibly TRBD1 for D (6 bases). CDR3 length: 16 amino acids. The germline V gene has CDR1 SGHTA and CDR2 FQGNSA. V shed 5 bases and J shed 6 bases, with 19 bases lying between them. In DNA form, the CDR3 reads TGTGCCAGCAGCCCCCCTTCAGGCAGGGGTCATGAAAAACTGTTTTTT. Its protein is CASSPPSGRGHEKLFF.

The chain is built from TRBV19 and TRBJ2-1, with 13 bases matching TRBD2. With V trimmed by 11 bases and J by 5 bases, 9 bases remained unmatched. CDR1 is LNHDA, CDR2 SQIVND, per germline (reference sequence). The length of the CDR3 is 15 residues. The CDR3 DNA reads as TGTGCCGGGATCACTAGCGGGAGGGAAGACAATGAGCAGTTCTTC. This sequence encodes CAGITSGREDNEQFF.

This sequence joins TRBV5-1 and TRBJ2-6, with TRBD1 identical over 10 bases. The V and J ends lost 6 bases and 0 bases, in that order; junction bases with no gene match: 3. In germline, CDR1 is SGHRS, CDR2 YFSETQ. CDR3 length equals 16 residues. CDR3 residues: CASIRDRGSGANVLTF. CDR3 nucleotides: TGCGCCAGCATCCGGGACAGGGGCTCTGGGGCCAACGTCCTGACTTTC.

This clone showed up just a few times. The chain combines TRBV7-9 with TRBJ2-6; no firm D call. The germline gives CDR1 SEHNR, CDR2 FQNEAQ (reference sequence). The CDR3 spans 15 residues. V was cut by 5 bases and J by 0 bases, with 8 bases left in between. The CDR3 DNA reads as TGTGCCAGCAGCGTTCAGGTCTCTGGGGCCAACGTCCTGACTTTC. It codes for CASSVQVSGANVLTF.

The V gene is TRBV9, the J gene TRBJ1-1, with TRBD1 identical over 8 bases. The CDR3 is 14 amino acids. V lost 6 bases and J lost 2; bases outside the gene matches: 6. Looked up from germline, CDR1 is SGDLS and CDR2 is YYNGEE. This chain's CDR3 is CASNRGQVNTEAFF. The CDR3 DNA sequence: TGTGCCAGCAACAGGGGACAGGTAAACACTGAAGCTTTCTTT.

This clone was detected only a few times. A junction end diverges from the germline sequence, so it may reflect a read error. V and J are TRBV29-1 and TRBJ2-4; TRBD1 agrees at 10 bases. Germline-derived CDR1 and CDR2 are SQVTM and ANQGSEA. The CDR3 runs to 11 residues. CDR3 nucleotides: TGCAGCGTGGGGACAGGGGAGGCCGAAAACTTC. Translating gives CSVGTGEAENF.

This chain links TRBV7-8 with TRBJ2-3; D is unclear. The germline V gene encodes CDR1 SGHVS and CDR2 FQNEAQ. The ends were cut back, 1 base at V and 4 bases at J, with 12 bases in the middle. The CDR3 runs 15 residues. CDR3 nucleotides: TGTGCCAGCAGCTTAGTATTCGGAGTTTCAGATACGCAGTATTTT. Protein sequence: CASSLVFGVSDTQYF.

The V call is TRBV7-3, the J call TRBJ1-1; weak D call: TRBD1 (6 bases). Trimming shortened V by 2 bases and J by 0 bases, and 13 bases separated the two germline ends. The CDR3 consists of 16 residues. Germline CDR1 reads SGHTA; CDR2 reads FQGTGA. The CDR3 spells CASSLVPGTMNTEAFF. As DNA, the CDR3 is TGTGCCAGCAGCTTAGTCCCAGGGACAATGAACACTGAAGCTTTCTTT.

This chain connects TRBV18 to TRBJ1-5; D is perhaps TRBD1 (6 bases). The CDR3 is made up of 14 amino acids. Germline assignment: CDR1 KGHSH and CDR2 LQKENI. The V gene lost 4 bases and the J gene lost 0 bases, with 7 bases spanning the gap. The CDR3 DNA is TGTGCCAGCTCACGGGACATTAGCAATCAGCCCCAGCATTTT. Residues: CASSRDISNQPQHF.

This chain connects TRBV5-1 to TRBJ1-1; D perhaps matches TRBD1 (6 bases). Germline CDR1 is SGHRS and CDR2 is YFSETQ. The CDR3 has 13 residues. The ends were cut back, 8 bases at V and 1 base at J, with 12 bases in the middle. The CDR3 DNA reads TGCGCCAGTAGACAGACAGGGAACACTGAAGCTTTCTTT. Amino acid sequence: CASRQTGNTEAFF.

The CDR3 coding sequence is TGTGCCAGCAGCTACCTCGGCGGGGCAAGCAATCAGCCCCAGCATTTT. It yields the protein CASSYLGGASNQPQHF. The J gene is TRBJ1-5, the V gene TRBV7-2; possibly TRBD1 for D (5 bases). The CDR3 has 16 residues. Per the germline V gene, CDR1 is SGHTA and CDR2 is FQGNSA. The ends were cut back, 4 bases at V and 1 base at J, with 14 bases in the middle.

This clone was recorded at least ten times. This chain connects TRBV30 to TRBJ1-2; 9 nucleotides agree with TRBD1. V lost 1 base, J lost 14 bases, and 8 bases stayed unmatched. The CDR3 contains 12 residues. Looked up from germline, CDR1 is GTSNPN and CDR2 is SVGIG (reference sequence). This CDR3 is CAWSGDRVFLTF. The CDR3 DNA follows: TGTGCCTGGAGTGGGGACAGGGTCTTTCTTACCTTC.

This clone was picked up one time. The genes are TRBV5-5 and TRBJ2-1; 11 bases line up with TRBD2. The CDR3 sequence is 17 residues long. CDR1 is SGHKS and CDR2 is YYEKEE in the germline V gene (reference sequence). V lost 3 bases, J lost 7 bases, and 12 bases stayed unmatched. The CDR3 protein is CASSSVYVSGRANEQFF. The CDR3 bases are TGTGCCAGCAGCTCGGTGTATGTTAGCGGGAGGGCGAATGAGCAGTTCTTC.

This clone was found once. CDR3 nucleotide sequence: TGTGCCAGCAGCCCCACTCAGGGGGATAATGAAAAACTGTTTTTT. Amino acid sequence: CASSPTQGDNEKLFF. This chain connects TRBV27 to TRBJ1-4; 7 nucleotides line up with TRBD1. This CDR3 contains 15 residues. Germline V gene sequence: CDR1 MNHEY, CDR2 SMNVEV (reference sequence). J was trimmed by 4 bases and V by 6 bases; bases with no gene match: 8. Supplemented by reference TRBV27 and TRBJ1-4, the full variable domain reads EAQVTQNPRYLITVTGKKLTVTCSQNMNHEYMSWYRQDPGLGLRQIYYSMNVEVTDKGDVPEGYKVSRKEKRNFPLILESPSPNQTSLYFCASSPTQGDNEKLFFGSGTQLSVL.

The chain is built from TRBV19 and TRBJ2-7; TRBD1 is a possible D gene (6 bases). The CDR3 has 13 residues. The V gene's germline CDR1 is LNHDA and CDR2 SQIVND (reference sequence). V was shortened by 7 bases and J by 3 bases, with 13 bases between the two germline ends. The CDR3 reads CASIGQGNYEQYF. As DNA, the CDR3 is TGTGCCAGTATCGGGCAGGGGAACTACGAGCAGTACTTC. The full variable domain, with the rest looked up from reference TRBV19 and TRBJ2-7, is DGGITQSPKYLFRKEGQNVTLSCEQNLNHDAMYWYRQDPGQGLRLIYYSQIVNDFQKGDIAEGYSVSREKKESFPLTVTSAQKNPTAFYLCASIGQGNYEQYFGPGTRLTVT.

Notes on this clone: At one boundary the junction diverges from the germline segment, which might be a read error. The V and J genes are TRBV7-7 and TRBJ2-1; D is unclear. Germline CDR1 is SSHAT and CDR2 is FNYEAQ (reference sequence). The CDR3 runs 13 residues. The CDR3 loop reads CASSLQPNGGQFF. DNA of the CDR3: TGTGCTAGCAGCTTACAACCGAACGGTGGGCAGTTCTTC.

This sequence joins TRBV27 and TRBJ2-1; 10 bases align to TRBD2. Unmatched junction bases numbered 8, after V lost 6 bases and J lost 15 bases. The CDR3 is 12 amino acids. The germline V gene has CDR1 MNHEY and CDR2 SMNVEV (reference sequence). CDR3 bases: TGTGCCAGCAGACAGACTAGCGGGCCTAGGTTCTTC. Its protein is CASRQTSGPRFF.

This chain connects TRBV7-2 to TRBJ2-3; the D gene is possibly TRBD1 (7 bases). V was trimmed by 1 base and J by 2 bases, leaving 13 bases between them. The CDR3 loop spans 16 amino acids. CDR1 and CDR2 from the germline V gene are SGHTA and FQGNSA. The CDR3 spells CASSLGGGTVTDTQYF. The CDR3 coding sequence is TGTGCCAGCAGCTTAGGAGGGGGGACAGTCACAGATACGCAGTATTTT.

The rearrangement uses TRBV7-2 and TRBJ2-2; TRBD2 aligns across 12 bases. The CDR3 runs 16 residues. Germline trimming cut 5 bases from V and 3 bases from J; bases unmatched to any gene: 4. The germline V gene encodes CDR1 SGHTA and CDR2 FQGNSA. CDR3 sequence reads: CASSQTSGRYTGELFF. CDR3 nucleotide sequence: TGTGCCAGCAGCCAAACTAGCGGGAGGTACACCGGGGAGCTGTTTTTT.

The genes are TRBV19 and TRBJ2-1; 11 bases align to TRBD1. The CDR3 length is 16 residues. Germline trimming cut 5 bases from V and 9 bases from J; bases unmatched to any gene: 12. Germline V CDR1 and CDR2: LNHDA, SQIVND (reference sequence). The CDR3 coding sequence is TGTGCCAGTAGTGGACAGGGGGCCTTTAGGTCGGGTGAGCAGTTCTTC. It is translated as CASSGQGAFRSGEQFF.

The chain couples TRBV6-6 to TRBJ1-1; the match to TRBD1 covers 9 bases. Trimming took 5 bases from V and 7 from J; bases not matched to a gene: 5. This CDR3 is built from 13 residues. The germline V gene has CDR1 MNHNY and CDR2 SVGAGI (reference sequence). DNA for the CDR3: TGTGCCAGCAGTCACAGGGGGCAAGGTGAAGCTTTCTTT. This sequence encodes CASSHRGQGEAFF.

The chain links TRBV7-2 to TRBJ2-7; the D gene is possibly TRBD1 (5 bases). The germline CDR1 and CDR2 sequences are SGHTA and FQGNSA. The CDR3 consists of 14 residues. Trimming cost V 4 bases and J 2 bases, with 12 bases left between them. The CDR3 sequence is CASSYTAGPYEQYF. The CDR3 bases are TGTGCCAGCAGCTACACAGCAGGGCCCTACGAGCAGTACTTC.

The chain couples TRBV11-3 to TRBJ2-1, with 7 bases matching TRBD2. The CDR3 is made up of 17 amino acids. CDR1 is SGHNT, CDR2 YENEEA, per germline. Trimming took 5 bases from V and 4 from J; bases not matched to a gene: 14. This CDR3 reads CASSARRMLAAYNEQFF. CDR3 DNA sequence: TGTGCCAGCAGCGCCCGCAGGATGCTAGCGGCTTACAATGAGCAGTTCTTC. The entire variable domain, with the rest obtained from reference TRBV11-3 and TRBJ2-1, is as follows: EAGVVQSPRYKIIEKKQPVAFWCNPISGHNTLYWYLQNLGQGPELLIRYENEEAVDDSQLPKDRFSAERLKGVDSTLKIQPAELGDSAVYLCASSARRMLAAYNEQFFGPGTRLTVL.

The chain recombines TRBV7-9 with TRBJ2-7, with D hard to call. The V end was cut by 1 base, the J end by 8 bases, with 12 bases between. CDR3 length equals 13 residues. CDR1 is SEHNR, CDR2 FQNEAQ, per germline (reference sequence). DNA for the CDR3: TGTGCCAGCAGCTTAGATGACTTTTTACAGCAGTACTTC. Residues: CASSLDDFLQQYF.

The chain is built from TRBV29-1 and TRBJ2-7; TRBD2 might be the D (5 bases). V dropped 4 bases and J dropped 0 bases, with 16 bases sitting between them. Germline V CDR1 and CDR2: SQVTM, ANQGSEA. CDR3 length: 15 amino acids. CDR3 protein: CSVGGIRINSYEQYF. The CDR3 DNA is TGCAGCGTTGGAGGGATACGGATTAACTCCTACGAGCAGTACTTC.

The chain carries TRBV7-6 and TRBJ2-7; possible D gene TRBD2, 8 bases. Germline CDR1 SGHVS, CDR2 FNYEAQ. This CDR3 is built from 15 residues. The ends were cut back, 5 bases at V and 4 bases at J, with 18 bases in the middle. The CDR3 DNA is TGTGCCAGCAGCCAGGGGGGGGCGGGAGGTTACGAGCAGTACTTC. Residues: CASSQGGAGGYEQYF.

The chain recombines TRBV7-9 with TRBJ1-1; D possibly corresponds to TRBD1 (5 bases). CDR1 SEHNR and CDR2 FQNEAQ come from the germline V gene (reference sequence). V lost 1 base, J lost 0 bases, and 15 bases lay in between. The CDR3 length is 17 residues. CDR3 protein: CASSLDGGSRMNTEAFF. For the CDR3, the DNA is TGTGCCAGCAGCTTAGATGGGGGGTCCCGGATGAACACTGAAGCTTTCTTT.